These 21 T cell receptor beta chains came from one sample sequenced in a study of T cell repertoires in cytomegalovirus infection. One entry per CDR3 protein, called by TCRdb with MiXCR from the reads. Of about 490,000 distinct CDR3 sequences in the sample, about 15% were seen once. The sample taken for sequencing was CD8+ T cells from PBMCs. The receptors originated from a human donor in good health (CMV status not recorded). Some clones in this sample may be carry-over from other donors' samples.

This clonotype was counted many times. The chain recombines TRBV7-2 with TRBJ1-1; 9 bases map to TRBD1. The CDR3 has 14 amino acids. The germline V gene has CDR1 SGHTA and CDR2 FQGNSA. The V and J ends lost 11 bases and 0 bases, in that order; junction bases with no gene match: 7. The CDR3 loop is CAGPQGAMNTEAFF. The CDR3 DNA reads TGTGCCGGGCCACAGGGGGCGATGAACACTGAAGCTTTCTTT.

This clonotype was counted a few times. The chain joins TRBV2 to TRBJ1-1, with TRBD1 matching 8 bases. The CDR3 is 15 residues long. Per the germline V gene, CDR1 is SNHLY and CDR2 is FYNNEI. Losses at the gene ends were 8 bases for V and 0 bases for J; bases not matched to a gene: 8. CDR3 sequence: CASSVSGGLNTEAFF. In DNA, the CDR3 is TGTGCCAGCTCGGTTTCAGGGGGCCTGAACACTGAAGCTTTCTTT.

The J gene is TRBJ2-1, the V gene TRBV12-3 or TRBV12-4; 9 bases agree with TRBD1. With V trimmed by 11 bases and J by 4 bases, 6 bases remained unmatched. The CDR3 consists of 13 residues. The CDR3 DNA follows: TGTGCCGCCCGGGACAGGGTATACAATGAGCAGTTCTTC. This translates into CAARDRVYNEQFF.

This clonotype came up many times. The rearrangement uses TRBV7-3 and TRBJ2-7, with 9 positions matching TRBD1. The CDR3 is 14 residues long. V was clipped by 4 bases and J by 5 bases; unmatched bases: 6. CDR1 is SGHTA, CDR2 FQGTGA, per germline. The CDR3 DNA sequence: TGTGCCAGCAGCTCCGGACAGGGGAGCAACGAGCAGTACTTC. The encoded protein is CASSSGQGSNEQYF.

This clonotype has only a few counts. The J gene is TRBJ1-5, the V gene TRBV19; TRBD1 aligns across 9 bases. The CDR3 runs to 18 residues. Germline V gives CDR1 LNHDA, CDR2 SQIVND (reference sequence). J lost 0 bases, V lost 3 bases, and 9 bases had no gene match. CDR3 sequence: CASSMRDRVRGSNQPQHF. Here the CDR3 DNA reads TGTGCCAGTAGTATGCGGGACAGGGTACGGGGTAGCAATCAGCCCCAGCATTTT. Combining the CDR3 with reference TRBV19 and TRBJ1-5 gives the whole variable domain DGGITQSPKYLFRKEGQNVTLSCEQNLNHDAMYWYRQDPGQGLRLIYYSQIVNDFQKGDIAEGYSVSREKKESFPLTVTSAQKNPTAFYLCASSMRDRVRGSNQPQHFGDGTRLSIL.

This clonotype was picked up many times. The J gene is TRBJ1-1, the V gene TRBV19; a weak D match, TRBD1 (5 bases). This CDR3 comprises 13 residues. V dropped 4 bases and J dropped 6 bases, with 12 bases sitting between them. The germline gives CDR1 LNHDA, CDR2 SQIVND (reference sequence). DNA of the CDR3: TGTGCCAGTAGTACTGGGCGGACACCTGAAGCTTTCTTT. Protein sequence: CASSTGRTPEAFF.

In its sample, this clonotype was seen many times. The genes are TRBV7-9 and TRBJ1-3; perhaps TRBD1 as D (5 bases). This CDR3 has 16 amino acids. Per germline, CDR1 SEHNR and CDR2 FQNEAQ (reference sequence). V was clipped by 5 bases and J by 3 bases, with 17 bases between them. The CDR3 region has the DNA TGTGCCAGCAGCCCAACAGGACTACCAGGTGGAAACACCATATATTTT. This codes for CASSPTGLPGGNTIYF.

This clonotype occurred many times. This chain joins TRBV12-3 or TRBV12-4 and TRBJ1-1; 9 nucleotides line up with TRBD1. J gave up 1 base and V 4 bases, and 4 bases lay outside the gene matches. The CDR3 contains 15 residues. CDR3 amino acids: CASSWTGAGNTEAFF. The CDR3 DNA reads TGTGCCAGCAGTTGGACAGGGGCCGGGAACACTGAAGCTTTCTTT.

V gene TRBV15 combines with J gene TRBJ2-5, with a tentative D call TRBD1 (5 bases). Germline V gene data show CDR1 as LNHNV and CDR2 as YYDKDF (reference sequence). The CDR3 is made up of 16 amino acids. With 3 bases removed from V and 3 bases from J, the gap between germline ends came to 17 bases. The CDR3 loop reads CATSRFPGNDEETQYF. The CDR3 region has the DNA TGTGCCACCAGCAGGTTTCCAGGGAACGACGAAGAGACCCAGTACTTC.

A remark on this clonotype: Without the conserved terminal phenylalanine or tryptophan, this CDR3 likely stems from a read error. The genes are TRBV20-1 and TRBJ2-1; 11 bases are a match to TRBD2. Germline values: CDR1 DFQATT, CDR2 SNEGSKA (reference sequence). Trimming removed 0 bases from V and 1 base from J; junction bases left unmatched: 8. The CDR3 is 18 amino acids. For the CDR3, the DNA is TGCAGTGCTAGAGATCAAGCTAGCGGGGGGCCATCCTACAATGAGCAGTTCTTA. Translation: CSARDQASGGPSYNEQFL.

Only a few counts were recorded for this clonotype. The rearrangement links TRBV5-5 to TRBJ1-1, with unresolved D. Germline loops: CDR1 SGHKS, CDR2 YYEKEE (reference sequence). Trimming removed 1 base at V and 5 bases at J, with 12 bases between. The CDR3 is made up of 14 amino acids. CDR3 bases: TGTGCCAGCAGCTTGTATTCCGGTTGGACTGAAGCTTTCTTT. This translates into CASSLYSGWTEAFF.

The chain combines TRBV2 with TRBJ2-3; tentative D call: TRBD2 (6 bases). The V gene's germline CDR1 is SNHLY and CDR2 FYNNEI. V was trimmed by 4 bases and J by 0 bases, leaving 11 bases between them. The length of the CDR3 is 15 residues. CDR3 loop: CASSGISGSTDTQYF. For the CDR3, the DNA is TGTGCCAGCAGTGGGATTAGCGGAAGCACAGATACGCAGTATTTT.

As concerns this clonotype: This clone may be a read error of a much larger clone one base away. The CDR3 ends on some other residue instead of the conserved phenylalanine or tryptophan, so this is likely a read error. The chain recombines TRBV6-5 with TRBJ2-7, with D possibly TRBD1 on 6 matching bases. CDR3 length equals 14 residues. V lost 6 bases, J lost 2 bases, and 14 bases lay in between. CDR1 MNHEY and CDR2 SVGAGI come from the germline V gene. CDR3 nucleotide sequence: TGTGCCAGCAGCTCGGAAGGACAGACCTACGAGCAGTACCTC. It is translated as CASSSEGQTYEQYL.

The chain couples TRBV27 to TRBJ1-5, with 7 bases matching TRBD1. CDR3 length equals 16 residues. Germline trimming cut 2 bases from V and 6 bases from J; bases unmatched to any gene: 10. Germline V gene sequence: CDR1 MNHEY, CDR2 SMNVEV (reference sequence). The CDR3 loop reads CASSLKGAGESQPQHF. The CDR3 bases are TGTGCCAGCAGTTTAAAGGGGGCGGGAGAAAGTCAGCCCCAGCATTTT.

This clonotype was seen many times. The V call is TRBV6-5, the J call TRBJ2-5, with a weak D call TRBD2 (5 bases). The CDR3 is 14 residues long. V lost 5 bases and J 3 bases, leaving 13 bases between the germline ends. Germline loops: CDR1 MNHEY, CDR2 SVGAGI. CDR3 nucleotide sequence: TGTGCCAGCAGTGCCACCCTCGGGGAAGAGACCCAGTACTTC. This encodes CASSATLGEETQYF.

V and J are TRBV11-3 and TRBJ2-2; 7 bases map to TRBD1. The CDR3 extends over 15 amino acids. Unmatched junction bases numbered 3, after V lost 1 base and J lost 4 bases. Germline CDR1 SGHNT, CDR2 YENEEA. This CDR3 is CASSLAGTATGELFF. CDR3 nucleotides: TGTGCCAGCAGCTTAGCGGGGACAGCCACCGGGGAGCTGTTTTTT.

The V gene is TRBV13, the J gene TRBJ1-6, with D perhaps TRBD1 (5 bases). The ends were cut back, 7 bases at V and 9 bases at J, with 16 bases in the middle. The CDR3 loop spans 14 amino acids. Looked up from germline, CDR1 is PRHDT and CDR2 is FYEKMQ (reference sequence). CDR3 coding DNA: TGTGCCAGCACCCAAGGGCAGGGTGGTTCACCCCTCCACTTT. It translates to CASTQGQGGSPLHF.

This chain uses TRBV9 with TRBJ1-6, with 8 bases lining up with TRBD1. There are 16 residues in the CDR3. Trimming cost V 1 base and J 2 bases; bases outside gene matches: 2. Germline lookup yields CDR1 SGDLS and CDR2 YYNGEE. CDR3 bases: TGTGCCAGCAGCGTACAGGGGGCGACCTATAATTCACCCCTCCACTTT. Amino acids: CASSVQGATYNSPLHF.

This clonotype was detected only once. This may come from a read error, since a much larger clone is one base off. The chain joins TRBV11-2 to TRBJ2-3; the D call may be TRBD1 or TRBD2 (6 bases each). From germline, CDR1 is SGHAT and CDR2 FQNNGV. The CDR3 has 15 residues. V gave up 0 bases and J gave up 5 bases, with 12 bases separating them. CDR3 loop: CASSLDEGEVDTQYF. The CDR3 bases are TGTGCCAGCAGCTTAGATGAGGGGGAGGTAGATACGCAGTATTTT. Drawing the rest from reference TRBV11-2 and TRBJ2-3, the complete variable domain is EAGVAQSPRYKIIEKRQSVAFWCNPISGHATLYWYQQILGQGPKLLIQFQNNGVVDDSQLPKDRFSAERLKGVDSTLKIQPAKLEDSAVYLCASSLDEGEVDTQYFGPGTRLTVL.

This clonotype has ten or more counts. The chain recombines TRBV11-2 with TRBJ2-3; tentatively, D is TRBD2 (5 bases). The V and J ends lost 4 bases and 9 bases respectively, with 11 bases between them. Germline CDR1 and CDR2: SGHAT and FQNNGV. The CDR3 has 12 residues. The CDR3 protein is CASSSIAMTQYF. The DNA for the CDR3 is TGTGCCAGCAGCTCAATAGCGATGACGCAGTATTTT.

V gene TRBV2 combines with J gene TRBJ1-4; D is undetermined. Germline loops: CDR1 SNHLY, CDR2 FYNNEI. Between the trimmed V and J ends, which lost 6 bases and 8 bases, there was a span of 13 bases. This CDR3 contains 13 residues. The CDR3, as DNA: TGTGCCAGCAGGGGCCGGGAGCCCGAAAAACTGTTTTTT. This sequence encodes CASRGREPEKLFF.